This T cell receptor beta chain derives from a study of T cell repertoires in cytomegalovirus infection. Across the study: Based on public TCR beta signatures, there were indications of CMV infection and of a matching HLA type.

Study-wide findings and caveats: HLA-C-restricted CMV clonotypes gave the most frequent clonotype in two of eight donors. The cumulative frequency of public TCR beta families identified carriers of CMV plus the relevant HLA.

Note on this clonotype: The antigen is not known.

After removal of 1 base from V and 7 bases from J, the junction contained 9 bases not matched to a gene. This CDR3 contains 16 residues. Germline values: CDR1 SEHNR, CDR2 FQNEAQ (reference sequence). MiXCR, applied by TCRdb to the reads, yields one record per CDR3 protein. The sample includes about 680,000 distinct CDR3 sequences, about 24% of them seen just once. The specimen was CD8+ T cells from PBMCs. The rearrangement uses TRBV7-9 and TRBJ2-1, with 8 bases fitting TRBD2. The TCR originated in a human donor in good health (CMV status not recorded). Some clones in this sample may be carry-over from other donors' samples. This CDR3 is CASSLGVGGGRNEQFF. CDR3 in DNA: TGTGCCAGCAGCTTAGGGGTCGGGGGGGGCCGGAATGAGCAGTTCTTC. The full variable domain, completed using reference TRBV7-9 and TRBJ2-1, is DTGVSQNPRHKITKRGQNVTFRCDPISEHNRLYWYRQTLGQGPEFLTYFQNEAQLEKSRLLSDRFSAERPKGSFSTLEIQRTEQGDSAMYLCASSLGVGGGRNEQFFGPGTRLTVL.